These T cell receptor beta chains were read from a single sample in a study of cytomegalovirus exposure and HLA in healthy donors. Clones were sequenced by immunoSEQ multiplex PCR, and TCRdb holds only the in-frame ones, with some missing. This sample has over 40,000 clones, with roughly 76% found just once. The material sequenced was PBMCs. The receptor source for this set is a man younger than 40 in good health and CMV-seronegative. Each CDR3 is given with its conserved first and last residue. D genes are given only for firm matches. Not every row has a clone size; where given, it reads once, few, many or a size class.

J gene	clone size	V gene	D gene	CDR3 DNA	CDR3 protein
TRBJ2-7	few	TRBV2	NA	TGTGCCAGCAGGCCCAGAGGAGCCTACGAGCAGTACTTC	CASRPRGAYEQYF
TRBJ2-1	NA	TRBV6-5	TRBD2	TGCGCCAGCAGTTCCCGACTAGCGGGAGTCAATGAGCAGTTCTTC	CASSSRLAGVNEQFF
TRBJ2-1	NA	TRBV30	TRBD2	TGTGCCGTTAGCGGGAGGGCCGTGGAGCAGTTCTTC	CAVSGRAVEQFF
TRBJ1-1	few	TRBV10-2	TRBD1	TGCGCCAGCAGTGTCCAGGGGGAGAACACTGAAGCTTTCTTT	CASSVQGENTEAFF
TRBJ2-5	few	TRBV7-9	TRBD2	TGTGCCAGCAGCCCAATAGCGGGGATGGGGCAAGAGACCCAGTACTTC	CASSPIAGMGQETQYF
TRBJ2-7	NA	TRBV27	TRBD1	TGTGCCAGCCAGGGACAGGGGGCCTACGAGCAGTACTTC	CASQGQGAYEQYF
TRBJ2-7	NA	TRBV4-1	TRBD2	TGCGCCAGCAGCCAAGACGACCTAGCGGGTTCCTACGAGCAGTACTTC	CASSQDDLAGSYEQYF
TRBJ2-7	few	TRBV6-5	NA	TGTGCCAGCAGTTACTCGACCAGGGGAATCTACGAGCAGTACTTC	CASSYSTRGIYEQYF
TRBJ1-1	NA	TRBV19	TRBD1	TGTGCCAGTATGAACAGGGGGCTAAGCACTGAAGCTTTCTTT	CASMNRGLSTEAFF
TRBJ1-1	few	TRBV10-1	NA	TGCGCCAGCAGTAACTTGTTGGACACTGAAGCTTTCTTT	CASSNLLDTEAFF
TRBJ2-2	NA	TRBV30	TRBD1	TGTGCCTGGGCCAGACAGGGAACCGGGGAGCTGTTTTTT	CAWARQGTGELFF
TRBJ1-1	few	TRBV10-3	NA	TGTGCGACCCAGGGGTCTGTGAACACTGAAGCTTTCTTT	CATQGSVNTEAFF
TRBJ1-3	NA	TRBV5-1	NA	TGCGCCAGCAGCTTGGGCCCCAACAGAATGAGAAACACCATATATTTT	CASSLGPNRMRNTIYF
TRBJ1-3	NA	TRBV23-1	TRBD1	TGCGCCAGCAGCCCCCCCCGACCAAGGACAGGGTGGATTTGCTCTGGAAACACCATATATTTT	CASSPPRPRTGWICSGNTIYF
TRBJ2-1	NA	TRBV27	NA	TGTGCCAGCAGTTGGCGGGACCCCTATTACAATGAGCAGTTCTTC	CASSWRDPYYNEQFF
TRBJ1-5	NA	TRBV4-1	NA	TGCGCCAGCAGCCAGGAGGGAGGGAATAGCAATCAGCCCCAGCATTTT	CASSQEGGNSNQPQHF
TRBJ2-7	once	TRBV5-6	NA	TGTGCCAGCAGCTTGTATAGGGGGAGCTACGAGCAGTACTTC	CASSLYRGSYEQYF
TRBJ2-7	NA	TRBV4-2	NA	TGTGCCAGTTCCTGGGGCAGGGGATCCGAGCAGTACTTC	CASSWGRGSEQYF
TRBJ2-7	NA	TRBV6-1	NA	TGTGCCAGCAGCGGAACAGGGTGGCGCGAGCAGTACTTC	CASSGTGWREQYF
TRBJ2-1	NA	TRBV10-2	NA	TGCGCCAGCAGTGAGTCGAAACGCGGGGTCGGCGACAATGAGCAGTTCTTC	CASSESKRGVGDNEQFF
TRBJ2-1	once	TRBV5-1	NA	TGCGCCAGCAGCCAACAGCAGAGTGAGCAGTTCTTC	CASSQQQSEQFF
TRBJ1-2	NA	TRBV5-1	NA	TGCGCCAGCAGCTTGGAGATCGGTGGCTACACCTTC	CASSLEIGGYTF
TRBJ1-1	once	TRBV7-9	TRBD1	TGTGCCAGCAGCTTGGGGACAGTCAATGAAGCTTTCTTT	CASSLGTVNEAFF
TRBJ2-7	few	TRBV9	NA	TGTGCCAGCAGCGTAGCCGGGGACTCTTCCACCTACGAGCAGTACTTC	CASSVAGDSSTYEQYF
TRBJ1-2	NA	TRBV5-1	TRBD1	TGCGCCAGCAGCTTGGCAGGGGGATTCTACACCTTC	CASSLAGGFYTF
TRBJ2-1	NA	TRBV7-9	NA	TGTGCCAGCAGCTTAGAGGGGGATGAGCAGTTCTTC	CASSLEGDEQFF
TRBJ2-7	NA	TRBV5-1	TRBD1	TGCGCCAGCAGCTTGACGGGACAGCCCACCTACGAGCAGTACTTC	CASSLTGQPTYEQYF
TRBJ2-2	few	TRBV11-2	NA	TGTGCCAGCAGCTTAGAGGTAGCGGTGAACACCGGGGAGCTGTTTTTT	CASSLEVAVNTGELFF
TRBJ2-1	NA	TRBV4-1	TRBD2	TGCGCCAGCAGAAAAGCGGGACCCCTCGGTGAGCAGTTCTTC	CASRKAGPLGEQFF
TRBJ1-2	NA	TRBV5-6	NA	TGTGCCAGCAGGTTCAGGGGTTCTTATGGCTACACCTTC	CASRFRGSYGYTF
TRBJ2-3	once	TRBV27	TRBD2	TGTGCCAGCAGTCCCCATACGGGAGGTCAAGGGAAGGATACGCAGTATTTT	CASSPHTGGQGKDTQYF
TRBJ2-7	NA	TRBV27	NA	TGTGCCAGCAGTTTAGGGCACCTAACCTACGAGCAGTACTTC	CASSLGHLTYEQYF
TRBJ2-2	NA	TRBV2	NA	TGTGCCAGCAGTACTGAGCGGGGGGAGCTGTTTTTT	CASSTERGELFF
TRBJ2-7	NA	TRBV6-1	NA	TGTGCCAGCAATGTGGATAGCGGAGGGCCCTACGAGCAGTACTTC	CASNVDSGGPYEQYF
TRBJ1-1	NA	TRBV6-1	TRBD1	TGTGCCAGCACCACCGGGACAGGGAACACTGAAGCTTTCTTT	CASTTGTGNTEAFF
TRBJ2-7	NA	TRBV7-9	NA	TGTGCCAGCAGCTCCCCGCTATCCTACGAGCAGTACTTC	CASSSPLSYEQYF
TRBJ1-1	few	TRBV6-5	TRBD1	TGTGCCAGCAGAAGGGACAGGGTCACTGAAGCTTTCTTT	CASRRDRVTEAFF
TRBJ1-6	few	TRBV6-1	TRBD1	TGTGCCAGCAGTGTTCCGGGACAGGGAGGTTCACCCCTCCACTTT	CASSVPGQGGSPLHF
TRBJ2-7	NA	TRBV6-1	NA	TGTGCCAGCAGTGAAGTTAGCGCGGGAAAATACTACGAGCAGTACTTC	CASSEVSAGKYYEQYF
TRBJ1-4	NA	TRBV29-1	NA	TGCAGCGTTGAAGAAGGGGCGCAACTGTTTTTT	CSVEEGAQLFF
TRBJ1-1	NA	TRBV5-1	NA	TGCGCCAGCAGCCCGAACAGGGTCGGCACTGAAGCTTTCTTT	CASSPNRVGTEAFF
TRBJ2-7	NA	TRBV5-4	NA	TGTGCCAGCAGCCCCGGACTACTAGCAGGCGAGCAGTACTTC	CASSPGLLAGEQYF
TRBJ2-1	NA	TRBV9	NA	TGTGCCAGCAGCCTCGGACACCTGAGCTCCTACAATGAGCAGTTCTTC	CASSLGHLSSYNEQFF
TRBJ2-7	NA	TRBV27	TRBD1	TGTGGCAGGAGCGGATACAGGGGGCTGGATTCCTACGAGCAGTACTTC	CGRSGYRGLDSYEQYF
TRBJ2-6	NA	TRBV19	NA	TGTGCCAGTAGTATTGGGGGGGGCGCGGGGGCCAACGTCCTGACTTTC	CASSIGGGAGANVLTF
TRBJ1-4	NA	TRBV5-5	NA	TGTGCCAGCAGCTTGGTGGACAACAATGAAAAACTGTTTTTT	CASSLVDNNEKLFF
TRBJ2-1	NA	TRBV6-6	NA	TGTGCCAGCAGTCCCGAGGGGAGGAGCTCCTACAATGAGCAGTTCTTC	CASSPEGRSSYNEQFF
TRBJ1-3	NA	TRBV5-1	NA	TGCGCCAGCAGCCCCGGACAGACTGGAAACACCATATATTTT	CASSPGQTGNTIYF
TRBJ1-2	NA	TRBV27	TRBD1	TGTGCCAGCAGTTTAAAGACAGGGGGCGAAACCTATGGCTACACCTTC	CASSLKTGGETYGYTF
TRBJ1-1	NA	TRBV29-1	NA	TGCAGCGTCGGACCGCCCCAGGGCCCCACTGAAGCTTTCTTT	CSVGPPQGPTEAFF
TRBJ2-7	NA	TRBV19	TRBD1	TGTGCCAGTAGTAGGGACAGGGGTGTCGAGCAGTACTTC	CASSRDRGVEQYF
TRBJ2-3	NA	TRBV10-2	TRBD2	TGCGCCAGCAGTGACCAGCGGGGACTCTCAGATACGCAGTATTTT	CASSDQRGLSDTQYF
TRBJ1-3	NA	TRBV30	NA	TGTGCCTGGGGCCCATCACATGGAAACACCATATATTTT	CAWGPSHGNTIYF